Sequencing of this T cell receptor beta chain was carried out in a study of beta chain features in type 1 diabetes. Notes on the study in general: A pattern of fewer insertions and more deletions at VDJ junctions was seen in type 1 diabetes patients. cDNA-based reads could over-represent cells with high TCR expression.

Concerning this clone itself: Its target is not known.

Of the isolated RNA, all was reverse transcribed, and so the sequenced material was expressed TCRB transcripts. Average reads for naive, central memory and regulatory T cell samples were several million. Clones were sequenced by immunoSEQ multiplex PCR, and TCRdb holds only the in-frame ones, with some missing. The sample includes roughly 150,000 clones, approximately 8.4% seen only once; the top ten take 2% to 2.5%. The CDR3 has 16 amino acids. Trimming pared 4 bases from V and 2 bases from J, leaving 17 bases between. Every donor had blood drawn once into heparin, roughly 0.11 L on average. The TCR comes from a woman between 18 and 29 years old in good health. Sequencing was performed on central memory CD4+ T cells from blood. The V gene is TRBV6-7, the J gene TRBJ1-2; D is uncertain. TRBV6-7 is an open reading frame, and its role is uncertain. The CDR3 protein is CASSSPSDGRNYGYTF. In nucleotides, the CDR3 is TGTGCCAGCAGTTCCCCCAGTGATGGCCGCAACTATGGCTACACCTTC.